The 23 T cell receptor beta chains in this list originate from one sample, sequenced in a study of T cell responses to AZD1222 COVID-19 vaccine (dated by TCRdb to 2020 to 2022). Receptor libraries were prepared by the immunoSEQ multiplex PCR assay. In TCRdb, the immuneACCESS table is reduced to in-frame sequences with V and J assigned. These tables do not hold every clone; where another copy was compared, an unresolved V gene accounts for under half, and the others remain unexplained. This sample is represented by over 130,000 clones; 88% of them were singletons. In total, the top ten clones hold approximately 3.4% of the sample. The label giving this sample's time point can be read as: baseline before first vaccination. Sequenced material: peripheral blood, taken on day 0 of AZD1222 vaccination. Receptor source: an adult in good health.

The rearrangement joins TRBV9 to TRBJ2-3; 10 nucleotides agree with TRBD1. V trimming: 3 bases; J trimming: 3 bases; junction bases outside the gene matches: 7. CDR3 length: 16 amino acids. Germline V gene data show CDR1 as SGDLS and CDR2 as YYNGEE. The CDR3 spells CASSAPRDRGTDTQYF. CDR3 coding DNA: TGTGCCAGCAGCGCCCCCCGGGACAGGGGAACAGATACGCAGTATTTT.

The chain uses TRBV19 and TRBJ1-5, with 7 positions matching TRBD1. Germline loops: CDR1 LNHDA, CDR2 SQIVND (reference sequence). The CDR3 sequence is 13 residues long. With 6 bases clipped from V and 11 bases from J, the junction kept 10 bases outside the gene matches. The CDR3 region has the DNA TGTGCCAGTAGGTCGACAGGGATGGGTGCCCAGCATTTT. It yields the protein CASRSTGMGAQHF.

V gene TRBV5-6 combines with J gene TRBJ2-5; 8 nucleotides agree with TRBD2. The CDR3 covers 15 residues. Germline V gene lookup returns CDR1 SGHDT and CDR2 YYEEEE. Losses at the gene ends were 1 base for V and 4 bases for J; bases not matched to a gene: 6. In DNA form, the CDR3 reads TGTGCCAGCAGCTTGAGATCGCTAGCGGGAGAGACCCAGTACTTC. This translates into CASSLRSLAGETQYF.

This rearrangement joins TRBV11-3 to TRBJ2-7, with 12 bases identical to TRBD1. Trimming took 8 bases from V and 6 from J; bases not matched to a gene: 5. CDR1 and CDR2 from the germline V gene are SGHNT and YENEEA. There are 13 residues in the CDR3. The CDR3 is CASGTGGSREQYF. Here the CDR3 DNA reads TGTGCCAGCGGGACAGGGGGCTCTCGCGAGCAGTACTTC.

The chain combines TRBV24-1 with TRBJ1-5; 7 nucleotides align to TRBD1. CDR1 and CDR2 (germline): KGHDR, SFDVKD. The CDR3 extends over 15 amino acids. V lost 4 bases and J lost 7; bases outside the gene matches: 9. The CDR3 protein is CATSEDRMFYQPQHF. CDR3 sequence (DNA): TGTGCCACCAGTGAGGACAGGATGTTCTACCAGCCCCAGCATTTT.

This chain uses TRBV19 with TRBJ1-5; D perhaps matches TRBD1 (6 bases). Between the trimmed V and J ends, which lost 4 bases and 4 bases, there was a span of 14 bases. CDR1 and CDR2 from the germline V gene are LNHDA and SQIVND (reference sequence). The CDR3 is made up of 15 amino acids. This chain's CDR3 is CASSRGAGENQPQHF. The CDR3 DNA follows: TGTGCCAGTAGTAGGGGAGCAGGGGAAAATCAGCCCCAGCATTTT.

The chain uses TRBV5-1 and TRBJ2-7; D is unclear. Per germline, CDR1 SGHRS and CDR2 YFSETQ. The V gene lost 6 bases and the J gene lost 4 bases, with 8 bases spanning the gap. The CDR3 spans 11 residues. CDR3 loop: CASKDEYEQYF. CDR3 DNA: TGCGCCAGCAAAGACGAGTACGAGCAGTACTTC.

In this sample, this clone turned up once. The chain has TRBV10-3 and TRBJ2-5, with D perhaps TRBD1 or TRBD2 (5 bases each). The CDR3 is 14 residues long. V gave up 6 bases and J gave up 3 bases, with 14 bases separating them. Germline CDR1 ENHRY, CDR2 SYGVKD. The CDR3 DNA is TGTGCCATCAGCGACCTTGGGGACGAAGAGACCCAGTACTTC. This encodes CAISDLGDEETQYF.

V gene TRBV6-6 combines with J gene TRBJ1-1; possible D gene TRBD1, 5 bases. Germline CDR1 is MNHNY and CDR2 is SVGAGI (reference sequence). This CDR3 is built from 16 residues. Deletions cut 4 bases from V and 5 bases from J, with 20 bases between. CDR3 sequence (DNA): TGTGCCAGCAGTTTCTCCAAGGGACGGTCGGGAACTGAAGCTTTCTTT. Residues: CASSFSKGRSGTEAFF.

This chain joins TRBV6-5 and TRBJ2-7; D might be TRBD1 (5 bases). This CDR3 is built from 13 residues. Germline V gene lookup returns CDR1 MNHEY and CDR2 SVGAGI. The V end was cut by 5 bases, the J end by 2 bases, with 10 bases between. The CDR3 loop reads CASSRDSTYEQYF. CDR3 sequence (DNA): TGTGCCAGCAGTCGAGACAGTACCTACGAGCAGTACTTC.

The chain couples TRBV28 to TRBJ1-1; 9 bases fit TRBD1. This CDR3 has 14 residues. The germline V gene has CDR1 MDHEN and CDR2 SYDVKM. The ends lost 4 bases at V and 3 bases at J; junction bases unmatched: 3. This CDR3 reads CASSSGQGYTEAFF. As DNA, the CDR3 is TGTGCCAGCAGTTCCGGACAGGGGTACACTGAAGCTTTCTTT.

CDR3 nucleotides: TGTGCCAGCAGTCAACAGGGGACGGAACTGTTTTTT. Amino acid sequence: CASSQQGTELFF. The V and J genes are TRBV28 and TRBJ1-4, with 7 nucleotides matching TRBD1. This CDR3 has 12 residues. After removal of 5 bases from V and 12 bases from J, the junction contained 6 bases not matched to a gene. Germline loops: CDR1 MDHEN, CDR2 SYDVKM.

J is TRBJ1-6 and V is TRBV10-3, with D unresolved. The V gene lost 0 bases and the J gene lost 10 bases, with 13 bases spanning the gap. From germline, CDR1 is ENHRY and CDR2 SYGVKD. CDR3 length: 15 residues. CDR3 sequence: CAISESLEGGSPLHF. The CDR3 DNA reads TGTGCCATCAGTGAGTCGCTGGAAGGAGGGTCACCCCTCCACTTT.

Comment on this clone: The sample holds other DNA sequences that translate to the same CDR3. The V call is TRBV14, the J call TRBJ2-7; no clear D. The germline V gene has CDR1 SGHDN and CDR2 FVKESK. The length of the CDR3 is 12 residues. Trimming took 1 base from V and 3 from J, leaving 4 bases between them. CDR3: CASSQVGYEQYF. The DNA of the CDR3 is TGTGCCAGCAGCCAAGTAGGCTACGAGCAGTACTTC.

The chain is built from TRBV7-2 and TRBJ1-3; D is perhaps TRBD1 (6 bases). The CDR3 length is 15 residues. V was clipped by 5 bases and J by 4 bases, with 15 bases between them. CDR1 and CDR2 (germline): SGHTA, FQGNSA. CDR3 nucleotide sequence: TGTGCCAGCAGCCTTTCGGGGGCGTTCGGAAACACCATATATTTT. This encodes CASSLSGAFGNTIYF.

The chain combines TRBV7-2 with TRBJ2-7; D could derive from TRBD1 or TRBD2 (5 bases each). Germline values: CDR1 SGHTA, CDR2 FQGNSA. The CDR3 length is 15 residues. V dropped 5 bases and J dropped 6 bases, with 20 bases sitting between them. The CDR3 DNA reads as TGTGCCAGCAGCGGCCGGGACCGCTTCCGGGGCGAGCAGTACTTC. Translated: CASSGRDRFRGEQYF.

The chain uses TRBV19 and TRBJ1-2; D unresolved. Trimming removed 7 bases at V and 0 bases at J, with 15 bases between. The CDR3 runs to 15 residues. Germline values: CDR1 LNHDA, CDR2 SQIVND (reference sequence). The CDR3 region has the DNA TGTGCCAGTAACGGACCCTCGGACGCTAACTATGGCTACACCTTC. Translating gives CASNGPSDANYGYTF.

A single count supports this clone. The chain uses TRBV9 and TRBJ2-1; 8 bases align to TRBD2. CDR1 is SGDLS and CDR2 is YYNGEE in the germline V gene. The CDR3 runs 14 residues. With V trimmed by 3 bases and J by 5 bases, 4 bases remained unmatched. The CDR3 region has the DNA TGTGCCAGCAGCGCAGTAGCGGGAAACAATGAGCAGTTCTTC. This codes for CASSAVAGNNEQFF.

The genes are TRBV5-8 and TRBJ2-1; D is unclear. Per the germline V gene, CDR1 is SGHTS and CDR2 is YDEGEE. The V end lost 2 bases, the J end lost 7 bases, and 7 bases lay between the germline ends. CDR3 size: 12 residues. The CDR3 DNA reads as TGTGCCAGCAGCTTTAGTGGGAATGAGCAGTTCTTC. This codes for CASSFSGNEQFF.

The V and J genes are TRBV6-5 and TRBJ2-2, with TRBD2 matching over 12 bases. This CDR3 is 15 amino acids long. The V and J ends lost 5 bases and 6 bases, in that order; junction bases with no gene match: 4. Germline CDR1 reads MNHEY; CDR2 reads SVGAGI. CDR3 bases: TGTGCCAGCAGTCCGACTAGCGGGAGTGCCGGGGAGCTGTTTTTT. Amino acids: CASSPTSGSAGELFF.

This clone has only one observation. CDR3 in DNA: TGTGCCAGTAGTATCGACAGCCCCCCATCGTACGAGCAGTACTTC. It codes for CASSIDSPPSYEQYF. This rearrangement joins TRBV19 to TRBJ2-7; weak D call: TRBD1 (5 bases). This CDR3 comprises 15 residues. Germline V CDR1 and CDR2: LNHDA, SQIVND (reference sequence). V was clipped by 3 bases and J by 4 bases, with 16 bases between them.

The rearrangement links TRBV21-1 to TRBJ2-7; TRBD1 was called by the table and not checked on the DNA. TRBV21-1 is termed a pseudogene. CDR3 length: 17 residues. The CDR3 bases are TGTGCCAGCAGCAAAGATGGGGGCGCGAGACCCACCTACGAGCAGTACTTC. This codes for CASSKDGGARPTYEQYF.

The rearrangement uses TRBV7-9 and TRBJ1-1, with a possible D match to TRBD1 (6 bases). Trimming removed 5 bases from V and 6 bases from J, with 16 bases in between. The CDR3 is 14 amino acids. Germline V gene sequence: CDR1 SEHNR, CDR2 FQNEAQ (reference sequence). CDR3 protein: CASSAYRESAEAFF. The CDR3 DNA is TGTGCCAGCAGCGCCTACAGGGAAAGCGCTGAAGCTTTCTTT.